This T cell receptor beta chain was recorded in a study of T cells in Graves' hyperthyroidism and ophthalmopathy. This clonotype showed up just a few times. At one end, the junction sequence differs from germline, possibly due to a read error. TCR beta CDR3 region amplification was performed from RNA transcripts. The study used the HTBI primer set for a first-round RT-PCR of the TCR CDR3. Each CDR3 protein is one row after TCRdb ran MiXCR on the multiplex PCR reads. The sample shows around 620,000 distinct CDR3 sequences, 15% to 20% of them seen only once. Patients counted as stable if ophthalmopathy did not develop within 18 months. Diagnosis of hyperthyroidism was new in patients aged 18 to 65, and its duration was under 2 months. Exclusion followed for patients with uncontrolled infection, other autoimmune disease, pregnancy or lactation. The germline V gene encodes CDR1 DFQATT and CDR2 SNEGSKA (reference sequence). The CDR3 is 16 amino acids.

The receptor's source is a woman aged 25 to 45 with Graves' hyperthyroidism. The chain couples TRBV20-1 to TRBJ2-5; 10 bases are a match to TRBD2. Sequenced material: blood. DNA of the CDR3: TGCAGTGCTAGATCAGATAGCGGGAGGCACCAAGAGGCCCAGTACTTC. This codes for CSARSDSGRHQEAQYF.